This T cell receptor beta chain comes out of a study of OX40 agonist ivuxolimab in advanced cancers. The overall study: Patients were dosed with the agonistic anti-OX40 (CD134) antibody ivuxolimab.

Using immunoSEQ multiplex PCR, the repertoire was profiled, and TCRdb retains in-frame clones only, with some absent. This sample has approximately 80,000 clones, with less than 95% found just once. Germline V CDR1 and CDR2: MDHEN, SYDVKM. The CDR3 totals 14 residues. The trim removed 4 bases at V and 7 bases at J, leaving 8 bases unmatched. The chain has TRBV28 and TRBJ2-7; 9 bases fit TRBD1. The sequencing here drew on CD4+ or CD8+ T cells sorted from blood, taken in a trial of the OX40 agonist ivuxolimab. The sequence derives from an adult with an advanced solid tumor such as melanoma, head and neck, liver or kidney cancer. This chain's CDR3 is CASSSGQGGREQYV. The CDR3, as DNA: TGTGCCAGCAGTTCGGGACAGGGTGGCCGGGAGCAGTACGTC.